These 19 T cell receptor beta chains share one sample of origin, sequenced in a study of blood T cells in healthy people across ages. Alongside a J-beta primer mix, a sample-barcoded 5' primer served in a second PCR lasting roughly 7 to 11 cycles. TCRdb passed the 5' RACE reads through MiXCR, listing each CDR3 protein once. The sample holds 730,000 or so distinct CDR3 sequences, roughly 41% seen once. Sequences were obtained from blood. These receptors were taken from an elderly man in good health.

This clonotype appeared a few times. This chain connects TRBV5-1 to TRBJ2-5, with 7 nucleotides matching TRBD1. The tail of the sequence fits TRBJ2-7 better, so the J call may be wrong. Germline V gene sequence: CDR1 SGHRS, CDR2 YFSETQ. CDR3 length: 15 amino acids. The DNA for the CDR3 is TGCGCCAGCAGCTTGGGGTCCCGGACAGGACTCGAGCAGTACTTC. Residues: CASSLGSRTGLEQYF.

This clonotype was counted a few times. The V gene is TRBV25-1, the J gene TRBJ2-3, with 7 bases that match TRBD1. This CDR3 has 17 amino acids. V shed 3 bases, J shed 2 bases, and the junction held 11 bases outside the gene matches. Germline CDR1 reads MGHDK; CDR2 reads SYGVNS. Written as DNA, the CDR3 is TGTGCCAGCAGTGAGCCAGACAGGGACCTACACACAGATACGCAGTATTTT. Its translation: CASSEPDRDLHTDTQYF.

The chain has TRBV27 and TRBJ2-3, with 7 bases fitting TRBD2. Losses at the gene ends were 0 bases for V and 3 bases for J; bases not matched to a gene: 6. CDR3 size: 16 residues. CDR1 is MNHEY, CDR2 SMNVEV, per germline (reference sequence). The CDR3 nucleotides read TGTGCCAGCAGTTTATCGTCCGGGGGGACGACAGATACGCAGTATTTT. Encoded protein: CASSLSSGGTTDTQYF.

This clonotype has just a few counts. In DNA, the CDR3 is TGTGCCAGCAGTGAGGACCTCTCCTACAATGAGCAGTACTTC. Protein: CASSEDLSYNEQYF. This chain connects TRBV6-5 to TRBJ2-1; D remains unclear. The J call may be mistaken, given a closer DNA end match to TRBJ2-7. This CDR3 has 14 residues. Germline CDR1 and CDR2: MNHEY and SVGAGI.

The chain is built from TRBV27 and TRBJ1-5, with a possible D match to TRBD1 (6 bases). The germline CDR1 and CDR2 sequences are MNHEY and SMNVEV (reference sequence). This CDR3 contains 14 residues. V was shortened by 0 bases and J by 13 bases, with 16 bases between the two germline ends. DNA for the CDR3: TGTGCCAGCAGTTTATCGGAGGGGGGATGGCCTCAGCATTTT. Translated: CASSLSEGGWPQHF.

The DNA for the CDR3 is TGTGCCAGCTCACCACCGACTTACAATGAGCAGTTCTTC. It translates to CASSPPTYNEQFF. The chain is built from TRBV18 and TRBJ2-1; no definite D call. CDR1 KGHSH and CDR2 LQKENI come from the germline V gene. The V and J ends lost 0 bases and 4 bases respectively, with 4 bases between them. The CDR3 loop spans 13 amino acids.

In this sample, this clonotype turned up a few times. The gene calls are TRBV25-1 and TRBJ2-3, with D possibly matching TRBD1 (5 bases). The CDR3 contains 15 residues. V gave up 1 base and J gave up 2 bases, with 10 bases separating them. Germline V CDR1 and CDR2: MGHDK, SYGVNS. CDR3 sequence: CASSESVRATDTQYF. The CDR3 coding sequence is TGTGCCAGCAGTGAATCGGTCAGGGCCACAGATACGCAGTATTTT. Complete variable domain (other parts from reference TRBV25-1 and TRBJ2-3): EADIYQTPRYLVIGTGKKITLECSQTMGHDKMYWYQQDPGMELHLIHYSYGVNSTEKGDLSSESTVSRIRTEHFPLTLESARPSHTSQYLCASSESVRATDTQYFGPGTRLTVL.

This clonotype occurred many times. This rearrangement joins TRBV7-6 to TRBJ2-7; maybe TRBD2 (7 bases). Trimming left V 5 bases short and J 3 bases short, with 17 bases between. The germline CDR1 and CDR2 sequences are SGHVS and FNYEAQ. The CDR3 consists of 15 residues. Here the CDR3 DNA reads TGTGCCAGCAGCAGGGGGGGTGGCCGATACTACGAGCAGTACTTC. Its translation: CASSRGGGRYYEQYF.

This chain links TRBV10-3 with TRBJ1-5; D is uncertain. The V gene lost 3 bases and the J gene lost 7 bases, with 10 bases spanning the gap. Per germline, CDR1 ENHRY and CDR2 SYGVKD. This CDR3 spans 13 amino acids. The CDR3 DNA is TGTGCCATCAGTGATGGAGGCTCCCAGCCCCAGCATTTT. This translates into CAISDGGSQPQHF.

The gene calls are TRBV20-1 and TRBJ1-1; 7 nucleotides align to TRBD1. CDR1 DFQATT and CDR2 SNEGSKA come from the germline V gene (reference sequence). The CDR3 loop spans 12 amino acids. Trimming took 3 bases from V and 5 from J; bases not matched to a gene: 3. The CDR3 loop is CSARRTGTEAFF. As DNA, the CDR3 is TGCAGTGCTAGGCGGACAGGAACTGAAGCTTTCTTT.

The V gene is TRBV2, the J gene TRBJ2-2; a weak D match, TRBD1 (5 bases). The V gene lost 7 bases and the J gene lost 2 bases, with 8 bases spanning the gap. This CDR3 contains 13 residues. The germline gives CDR1 SNHLY, CDR2 FYNNEI. The CDR3 reads CASKTDNTGELFF. In DNA, the CDR3 is TGTGCCAGCAAGACAGATAACACCGGGGAGCTGTTTTTT.

This clonotype has just a few counts. The J gene is TRBJ2-7, the V gene TRBV10-3, with D perhaps matching TRBD1 or TRBD2 (5 bases each). The V and J ends lost 8 bases and 2 bases respectively, with 13 bases between them. The CDR3 spans 13 residues. Germline loops: CDR1 ENHRY, CDR2 SYGVKD. The CDR3 protein is CAISYGGTYEQYF. CDR3 sequence (DNA): TGTGCCATCTCATATGGGGGAACCTACGAGCAGTACTTC.

The J gene is TRBJ2-3, the V gene TRBV3-1; D might be TRBD1 or TRBD2, each matching 5 bases. The CDR3 length is 15 residues. Trimming stripped 6 bases from V and 5 bases from J, with 18 bases between. CDR1 LGHDT and CDR2 YNNKEL come from the germline V gene (reference sequence). CDR3 residues: CASRHQGVREDTQYF. Here the CDR3 DNA reads TGTGCCAGCAGACACCAGGGAGTTCGGGAAGATACGCAGTATTTT.

As concerns this clonotype: At one end, the junction sequence differs from germline, possibly due to a read error. The V call is TRBV3-1, the J call TRBJ1-2; D is unclear. Germline assignment: CDR1 LGHDT and CDR2 YNNKEL (reference sequence). There are 11 residues in the CDR3. CDR3 nucleotides: TGTGCCAGCGGCGAAAACTATGGCTACATCTTC. As protein: CASGENYGYIF.

This chain links TRBV4-3 with TRBJ2-7; D gene ambiguous. This CDR3 has 17 residues. Germline CDR1 LGHNA, CDR2 YSLEER. V shed 1 base and J shed 2 bases, with 18 bases lying between them. For the CDR3, the DNA is TGCGCCAGCAGCCAAGCCAGAGGCCGGGTCTCTCCCTACGAGCAGTACTTC. It codes for CASSQARGRVSPYEQYF.

To note about this clonotype: The junction and the germline gene differ at one end; a read error may be behind it. This chain joins TRBV29-1 and TRBJ2-3, with 11 nucleotides matching TRBD2. In germline, CDR1 is SQVTM, CDR2 ANQGSEA. The CDR3 totals 13 residues. CDR3 loop: CSEGLAGTNTQYF. DNA of the CDR3: TGCAGCGAAGGACTAGCGGGCACAAATACGCAGTATTTT.

The chain's CDR3 is CASSMRPLSGRINEQYF. CDR3 bases: TGTGCCAGCAGCATGCGACCCCTTAGCGGGAGAATAAATGAGCAGTACTTC. This chain connects TRBV11-1 to TRBJ2-5; 9 bases match TRBD2. CDR1 and CDR2 (germline): SGHAT, FQDESV (reference sequence). V gave up 5 bases and J gave up 11 bases; unmatched junction bases: 21. The CDR3 runs to 17 residues.

The chain joins TRBV7-2 to TRBJ2-7, with a weak D call TRBD2 (5 bases). Trimming shortened V by 5 bases and J by 4 bases, and 18 bases separated the two germline ends. CDR1 SGHTA and CDR2 FQGNSA come from the germline V gene. The CDR3 runs 15 residues. CDR3 sequence reads: CASSTLAPAGYEQYF. The CDR3 DNA reads TGTGCCAGCAGCACACTGGCCCCCGCGGGTTACGAGCAGTACTTC. The full variable domain, in which reference TRBV7-2 and TRBJ2-7 provide the parts outside the CDR3, is GAGVSQSPSNKVTEKGKDVELRCDPISGHTALYWYRQSLGQGLEFLIYFQGNSAPDKSGLPSDRFSAERTGGSVSTLTIQRTQQEDSAVYLCASSTLAPAGYEQYFGPGTRLTVT.

This clonotype was counted a few times. The rearrangement joins TRBV27 to TRBJ1-5; possible D gene TRBD1, 5 bases. Germline V lookup: CDR1 MNHEY, CDR2 SMNVEV (reference sequence). The V end lost 3 bases, the J end lost 3 bases, and 9 bases lay between the germline ends. This CDR3 spans 14 amino acids. The CDR3 DNA follows: TGTGCCAGCAGTTTCTCGACAGCCAATCAGCCCCAGCATTTT. This encodes CASSFSTANQPQHF.